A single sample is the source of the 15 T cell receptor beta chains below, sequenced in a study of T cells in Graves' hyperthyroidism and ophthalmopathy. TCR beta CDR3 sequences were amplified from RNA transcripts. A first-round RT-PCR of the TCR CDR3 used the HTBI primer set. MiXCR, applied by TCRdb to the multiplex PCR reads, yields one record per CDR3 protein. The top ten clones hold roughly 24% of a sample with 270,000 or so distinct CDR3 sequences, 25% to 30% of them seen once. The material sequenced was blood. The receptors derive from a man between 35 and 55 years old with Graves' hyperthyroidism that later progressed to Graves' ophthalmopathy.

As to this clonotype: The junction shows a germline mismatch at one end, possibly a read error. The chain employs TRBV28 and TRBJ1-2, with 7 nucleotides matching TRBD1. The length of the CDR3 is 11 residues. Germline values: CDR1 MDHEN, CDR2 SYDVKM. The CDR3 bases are TGTGCCAGCAGTACAGGGGATGGCTACGCCTTC. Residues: CASSTGDGYAF.

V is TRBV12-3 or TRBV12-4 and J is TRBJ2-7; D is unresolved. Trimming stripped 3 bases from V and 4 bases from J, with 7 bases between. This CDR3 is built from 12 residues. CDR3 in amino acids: CASSFRSYEQYF. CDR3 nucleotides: TGTGCCAGCAGTTTCAGGTCTTACGAGCAGTACTTC.

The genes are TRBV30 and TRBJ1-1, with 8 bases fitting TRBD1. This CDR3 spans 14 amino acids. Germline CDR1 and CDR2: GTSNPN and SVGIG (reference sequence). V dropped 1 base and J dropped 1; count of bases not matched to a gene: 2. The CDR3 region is CAWSAGQGNTEAFF. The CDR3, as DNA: TGTGCCTGGAGTGCCGGACAGGGGAACACTGAAGCTTTCTTT.

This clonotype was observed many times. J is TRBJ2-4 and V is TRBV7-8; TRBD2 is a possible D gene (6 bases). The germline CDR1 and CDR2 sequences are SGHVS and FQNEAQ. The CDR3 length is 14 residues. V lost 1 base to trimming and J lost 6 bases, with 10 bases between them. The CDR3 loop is CASSLGGMGNIQYF. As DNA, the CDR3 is TGTGCCAGCAGCTTAGGCGGGATGGGAAACATTCAGTACTTC.

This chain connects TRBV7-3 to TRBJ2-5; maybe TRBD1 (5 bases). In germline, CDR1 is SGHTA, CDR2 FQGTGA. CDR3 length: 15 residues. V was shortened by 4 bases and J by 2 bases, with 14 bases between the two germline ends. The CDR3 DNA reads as TGTGCCAGCAGCTACGGCAGGGTGGGGCAAGAGACCCAGTACTTC. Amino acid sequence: CASSYGRVGQETQYF.

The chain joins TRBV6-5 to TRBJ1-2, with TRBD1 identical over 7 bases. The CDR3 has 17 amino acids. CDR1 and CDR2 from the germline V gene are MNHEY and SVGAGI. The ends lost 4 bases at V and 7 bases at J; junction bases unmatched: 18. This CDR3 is CASSSHSRTGGNGGYTF. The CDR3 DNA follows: TGTGCCAGCAGTTCCCACTCCAGGACAGGCGGGAACGGTGGCTACACCTTC.

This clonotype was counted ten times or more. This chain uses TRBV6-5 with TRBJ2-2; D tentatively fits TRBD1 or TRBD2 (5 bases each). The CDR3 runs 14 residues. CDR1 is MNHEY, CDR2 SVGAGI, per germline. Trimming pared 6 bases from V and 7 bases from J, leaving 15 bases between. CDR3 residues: CASSGWPGSGELFF. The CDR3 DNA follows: TGTGCCAGCAGCGGATGGCCAGGGAGCGGGGAGCTGTTTTTT.

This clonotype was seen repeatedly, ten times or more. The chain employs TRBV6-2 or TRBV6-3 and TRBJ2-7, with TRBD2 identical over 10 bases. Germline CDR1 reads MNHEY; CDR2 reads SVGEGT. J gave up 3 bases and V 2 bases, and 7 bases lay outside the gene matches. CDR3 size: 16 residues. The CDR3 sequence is CASSYPSGREDYEQYF. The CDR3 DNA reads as TGTGCCAGCAGTTACCCCAGCGGGAGGGAGGACTACGAGCAGTACTTC.

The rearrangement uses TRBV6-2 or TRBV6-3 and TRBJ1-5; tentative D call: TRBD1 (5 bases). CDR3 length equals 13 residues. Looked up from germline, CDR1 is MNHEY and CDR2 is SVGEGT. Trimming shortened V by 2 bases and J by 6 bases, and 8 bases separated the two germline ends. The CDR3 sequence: CASSYVGTQPQHF. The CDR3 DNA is TGTGCCAGCAGTTACGTGGGGACTCAGCCCCAGCATTTT.

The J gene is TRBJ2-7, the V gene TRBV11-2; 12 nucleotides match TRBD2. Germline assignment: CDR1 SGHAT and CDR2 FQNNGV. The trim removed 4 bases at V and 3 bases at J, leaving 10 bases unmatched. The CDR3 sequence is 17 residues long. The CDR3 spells CASSSVQGLAGIYEQYF. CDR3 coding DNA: TGTGCCAGCAGCTCAGTTCAAGGACTAGCGGGAATCTACGAGCAGTACTTC.

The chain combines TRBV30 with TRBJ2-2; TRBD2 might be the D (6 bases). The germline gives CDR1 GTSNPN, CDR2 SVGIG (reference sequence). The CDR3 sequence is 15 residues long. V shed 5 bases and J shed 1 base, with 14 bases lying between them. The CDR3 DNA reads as TGTGCCTGGCGGAGGGTTAAAGGGAACACCGGGGAGCTGTTTTTT. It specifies CAWRRVKGNTGELFF.

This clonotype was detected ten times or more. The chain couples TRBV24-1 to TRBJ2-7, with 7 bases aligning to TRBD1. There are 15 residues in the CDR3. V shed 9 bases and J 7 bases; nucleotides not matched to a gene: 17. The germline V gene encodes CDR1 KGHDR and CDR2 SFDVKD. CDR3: CATGLPGQTQGEQYF. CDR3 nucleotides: TGTGCCACCGGCCTTCCGGGACAGACCCAAGGGGAGCAGTACTTC.

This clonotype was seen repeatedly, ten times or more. CDR3 amino acids: CAWRSERTAYEQYF. CDR3 DNA: TGTGCCTGGAGAAGCGAACGCACAGCCTACGAGCAGTACTTC. This chain joins TRBV30 and TRBJ2-7; no reliable D call. Trimming removed 3 bases from V and 2 bases from J, with 14 bases in between. The germline V gene has CDR1 GTSNPN and CDR2 SVGIG (reference sequence). There are 14 residues in the CDR3.

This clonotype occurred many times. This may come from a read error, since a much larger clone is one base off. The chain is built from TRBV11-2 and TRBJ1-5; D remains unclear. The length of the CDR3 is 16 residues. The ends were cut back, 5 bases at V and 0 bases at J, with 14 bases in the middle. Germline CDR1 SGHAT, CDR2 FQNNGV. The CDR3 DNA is TGTGCCAGCAGCAGTGAGCGGCAGCCTAGCAATCAGCCCCAGCATTTT. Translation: CASSSERQPSNQPQHF.

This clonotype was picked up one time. CDR3 sequence: CASSYRGRLQETQYF. CDR3 coding DNA: TGTGCCAGCAGTTACAGGGGACGACTCCAAGAGACCCAGTACTTC. The chain uses TRBV27 and TRBJ2-5; 7 positions agree with TRBD1. The V gene end was trimmed by 4 bases and the J gene end by 1 base; junction bases not matched to a gene: 6. CDR3 length: 15 amino acids. Germline V gene data show CDR1 as MNHEY and CDR2 as SMNVEV (reference sequence).